These 5 T cell receptor beta chains were sequenced from one sample in a study of T cell responses to AZD1222 COVID-19 vaccine. TCRdb's table, derived via immunoSEQ multiplex PCR, lists solely in-frame clones and lacks some. The sample carries roughly 190,000 clones, roughly nine tenths recorded once. The material sequenced was peripheral blood, taken 28 days after the second AZD1222 dose. The receptors were sampled from an adult who received the AZD1222 COVID-19 vaccine.

This rearrangement joins TRBV3-1 (or the pseudogene TRBV3-2) to TRBJ2-5; D gene uncertain. The length of the CDR3 is 11 residues. CDR1 is LGHDT, CDR2 YNNKEL, per germline (reference sequence). With 3 bases removed from V and 7 bases from J, the gap between germline ends came to 6 bases. The CDR3 is CASSHSVTQYF. CDR3 bases: TGTGCCAGCAGCCATTCCGTGACCCAGTACTTC.

The chain recombines TRBV5-4 with TRBJ1-3, with D possibly being TRBD1 (6 bases). V was cut by 4 bases and J by 4 bases, with 15 bases left in between. This CDR3 contains 15 residues. CDR1 is SGHNT and CDR2 is YYREEE in the germline V gene (reference sequence). This CDR3 is CASSTQGIRGNTIYF. Written as DNA, the CDR3 is TGTGCCAGCAGCACGCAGGGGATCCGAGGAAACACCATATATTTT.

The genes are TRBV7-3 and TRBJ2-1, with 7 bases aligning to TRBD2. V lost 2 bases, J lost 6 bases, and 7 bases stayed unmatched. CDR3 size: 15 residues. Germline loops: CDR1 SGHTA, CDR2 FQGTGA. The CDR3 nucleotides read TGTGCCAGCAGCTTAGGCGTCGGGACTACCAATGAGCAGTTCTTC. Translation gives CASSLGVGTTNEQFF.

The chain recombines TRBV5-1 with TRBJ2-7, with D perhaps TRBD2 (5 bases). Germline values: CDR1 SGHRS, CDR2 YFSETQ. Trimming shortened V by 3 bases and J by 1 base, and 17 bases separated the two germline ends. The CDR3 length is 16 residues. The CDR3 DNA sequence: TGCGCCAGCAGCTCGCACTCGGGTAGCGTATCCTACGAGCAGTACTTC. This translates into CASSSHSGSVSYEQYF.

The J gene is TRBJ1-5, the V gene TRBV29-1, with TRBD1 matching 8 bases. This CDR3 contains 12 residues. With 7 bases clipped from V and 7 bases from J, the junction kept 6 bases outside the gene matches. From germline, CDR1 is SQVTM and CDR2 ANQGSEA. DNA of the CDR3: TGCAGCGGCCGACAGGGGAAACAGCCCCAGCATTTT. As protein: CSGRQGKQPQHF.